This T cell receptor beta chain is from a study of blood T cell repertoires in COVID-19. For the study at large: COVID-19 samples from acute and convalescent phases originated in the United States, Italy and Spain.

Original processing methods: The authors estimated nucleated cell counts from reference gene primer amplification. The assay was immunoSEQ multiplex PCR, and TCRdb's table has in-frame clones only and misses some. V and J calls and clone size are given by that table; D and trimming were obtained from the DNA. The sample has 250,000 to 300,000 clones, around 81% seen once. The V gene lost 5 bases and the J gene lost 6 bases, with 14 bases spanning the gap. The CDR3 has 14 amino acids. Germline loops: CDR1 SGHTA, CDR2 FQGNSA. The sequence was collected from a woman in her sixties or seventies with active or convalescent COVID-19. Sequenced: peripheral blood. This chain connects TRBV7-2 to TRBJ1-5; TRBD1 is a possible D gene (6 bases). CDR3 amino acids: CASSPGRGSQPQHF. For the CDR3, the DNA is TGTGCCAGCAGCCCCGGGAGGGGGAGTCAGCCCCAGCATTTT.